Listed below are T cell receptor beta chains from one sample, sequenced in a study of kidney transplant recipient with SARS-CoV-2 infection. Each CDR3 protein gets one entry after TCRdb re-called the reads with MiXCR. This table has approximately 240,000 distinct CDR3 sequences, roughly 26% appearing once. Material: a blood sample, obtained at baseline and between days 110 and 120 from a kidney transplant recipient. The receptor set was obtained from a male patient younger than 45 who had COVID-19 and was a kidney transplant recipient. The graft donor may have given rise to some T cells. CDR3s include the opening cysteine and the closing phenylalanine or tryptophan. The order of the fields is V gene, clone size, J gene, CDR3 protein. Size tells how often a clone was seen (once, few, many) or the class of an expanded clone, and some rows leave it out.

TRBV12-3/TRBV12-4	many	TRBJ2-2	CASSRRFANTGELFF
TRBV27	many	TRBJ1-5	CASRDRSYQPQHF
TRBV24-1	many	TRBJ2-1	CATSDRARGPYNEQFF
TRBV7-9	many	TRBJ2-7	CASSPGGSTYEQYF
TRBV6-2/TRBV6-3	few	TRBJ2-4	CASSYSTLLLQGAMAKNIQYF
TRBV14	many	TRBJ2-7	CASSQVRGRYEQYF
TRBV11-1	many	TRBJ1-2	CASSRKTKAGKTYGYTF
TRBV7-3	-	TRBJ1-2	CASSKDRGNGYTF
TRBV5-4	many	TRBJ1-2	CASAIGVPGKTYGYTF
TRBV14	-	TRBJ2-1	CASSQGGRQGGFSRYNEQFF
TRBV2	many	TRBJ2-7	CASSTGTSPYEQYF
TRBV6-4	once	TRBJ2-4	CASNDSSPGLGPADIQYF
TRBV6-2/TRBV6-3	many	TRBJ2-5	CASSYSILTGGQETQYF
TRBV19	many	TRBJ1-2	CASSESSTNRKTYGYTF
TRBV27	many	TRBJ2-7	CASSLHGHVYEQYF
TRBV6-5	many	TRBJ1-2	CASSYWVECRKTYGYTF
TRBV3-1	many	TRBJ2-1	CASSQSEPEQFF
TRBV6-5	many	TRBJ1-2	CASSYRDSMRKTYGYTF
TRBV2	many	TRBJ1-2	CASRGANYGYTF
TRBV5-1	few	TRBJ2-2	CTSSRIVGTGELFF
TRBV11-2	many	TRBJ2-1	CASSLVPPGQGAYNEQFF
TRBV12-3/TRBV12-4	many	TRBJ1-2	CASSSRSSFRKTYGYTF
TRBV3-1	once	TRBJ2-1	CASSQGGARSSYNEQFF
TRBV28	many	TRBJ1-1	CASIWKTEAFF
TRBV5-8	many	TRBJ1-5	CASSLLSGVNQPQHF
TRBV15	few	TRBJ2-7	CATSRDKEGRSSYEQYF
TRBV15	-	TRBJ2-1	CATSREGLADNEQFF
TRBV28	few	TRBJ2-1	CASRDSLLNEQFF
TRBV7-3	many	TRBJ1-1	CASSRDNTEAFF
TRBV6-6	many	TRBJ1-5	CASTQGTGSNQPQHF
TRBV5-4	many	TRBJ1-2	CASFGSVPGKTYGYTF
TRBV20-1	many	TRBJ1-1	CSAFRTENTEAFF
TRBV29-1	-	TRBJ2-1	CSVEAGSYNEKFF
TRBV29-1	many	TRBJ2-2	CSVYSRRARGELFF
TRBV20-1	many	TRBJ2-7	CSVHHPGTGSYEQYF
TRBV6-8	many	TRBJ1-2	CASSDKPRSRKTYGYTF
TRBV24-1	-	TRBJ2-5	CATGGGLEETQYF